This T cell receptor beta chain is from a study of T cells in localized non-small cell lung cancer. A word on this clone: As yet, its antigen is unknown.

Study-wide findings and caveats: Adjacent uninvolved lung had the highest clonality, suggesting focused antigen responses. Longer overall survival was seen with higher T cell density measured in blood. Only one tumor region was sequenced, so heterogeneity remains possible.

Generated by immunoSEQ multiplex PCR, the TCRdb table keeps only in-frame clones and is missing some. The sample lists tens of thousands of clones; more than 75% were seen once. This CDR3 is 14 amino acids long. Deletions cut 5 bases from V and 6 bases from J, with 17 bases between. The germline V gene encodes CDR1 SGHRS and CDR2 YFSETQ. The sample consisted of peripheral blood, taken before any cancer treatment. The chain is built from TRBV5-1 and TRBJ1-1, with TRBD1 as a possible D gene (5 bases). The receptor comes from a woman aged 40-70 years with stage I squamous cell lung carcinoma. CDR3 DNA: TGCGCCAGCAGTTTTGGGGCTGATTTTTCTGAAGCTTTCTTT. Residues: CASSFGADFSEAFF.